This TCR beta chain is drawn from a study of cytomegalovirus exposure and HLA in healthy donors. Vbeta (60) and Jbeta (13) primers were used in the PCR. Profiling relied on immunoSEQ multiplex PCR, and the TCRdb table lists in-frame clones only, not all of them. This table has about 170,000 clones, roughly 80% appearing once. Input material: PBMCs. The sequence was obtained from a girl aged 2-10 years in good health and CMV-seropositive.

CDR3 sequence reads: CASSLAPQGSTDTQYF. CDR3 DNA sequence: TGTGCCAGCAGCTTAGCCCCCCAGGGTAGCACAGATACGCAGTATTTT. The V and J genes are TRBV7-6 and TRBJ2-3, with D possibly matching TRBD1 (5 bases). The CDR3 has 16 amino acids. The V end was cut by 0 bases, the J end by 0 bases, with 10 bases between. Germline-derived CDR1 and CDR2 are SGHVS and FNYEAQ.